This T cell receptor (beta chain) was identified in a study of blood T cell repertoires in COVID-19. About the research overall: T cells, B-cell-depleted T cells, or PBMCs supplied cDNA or gDNA.

On this clone: Other nucleotide sequences in the sample specify the same CDR3.

This study enrolled people aged roughly 18 to 100 from about two dozen US geographic areas. The study recruited exposed participants who had met a COVID-19 case within 2 weeks before entry. The V end lost 3 bases, the J end lost 2 bases, and 11 bases lay between the germline ends. The CDR3 runs 14 residues. Per the germline V gene, CDR1 is LNHDA and CDR2 is SQIVND (reference sequence). In the original processing: Amplification of reference gene primers was used by the study to estimate nucleated cell counts. Data came from immunoSEQ multiplex PCR; TCRdb stores just in-frame clones and leaves some out. The DNA was the basis for D and trimming; V, J and clone size are from that table. The sample lists fewer than 350,000 clones, approximately 81% occurring once.

This TCR came from a woman aged 25-40 years who had been exposed to COVID-19. Specimen: PBMCs or T cells enriched from blood (not recorded which). V and J are TRBV19 and TRBJ2-7, with D tentatively TRBD2 (6 bases). CDR3 loop: CASSISGTAYEQYF. The CDR3 nucleotides are TGTGCCAGTAGTATCTCAGGGACTGCCTACGAGCAGTACTTC. The full variable domain, with the rest looked up from reference TRBV19 and TRBJ2-7, is DGGITQSPKYLFRKEGQNVTLSCEQNLNHDAMYWYRQDPGQGLRLIYYSQIVNDFQKGDIAEGYSVSREKKESFPLTVTSAQKNPTAFYLCASSISGTAYEQYFGPGTRLTVT.